This entry lists 4 T cell receptor beta chains sequenced from one sample in a study of neurological immune-mediated disorders. TCRdb analysed the 5' RACE reads with MiXCR anew, one entry per CDR3 protein. The sample includes 67,000 or so distinct CDR3 sequences, 12% to 15% of them seen just once. Time point indicated: longitudinal time-point 1 (baseline). Sequencing was performed on PBMCs. These receptors were collected from a female donor with HTLV-1-associated myelopathy (HAM/TSP).

This clonotype has ten or more counts. The chain recombines TRBV5-1 with TRBJ2-7; 10 bases line up with TRBD1. V shed 0 bases, J shed 4 bases, and the junction held 4 bases outside the gene matches. Germline V gene sequence: CDR1 SGHRS, CDR2 YFSETQ. The CDR3 runs 15 residues. The chain's CDR3 is CASSLDGQGGYEQYF. The CDR3 region has the DNA TGCGCCAGCAGCTTGGATGGACAGGGGGGGTACGAGCAGTACTTC.

In this sample, this clonotype turned up many times. The V and J genes are TRBV5-1 and TRBJ2-7, with D tentatively TRBD1 (6 bases). CDR1 is SGHRS, CDR2 YFSETQ, per germline. The V end lost 4 bases, the J end lost 3 bases, and 11 bases lay between the germline ends. There are 13 residues in the CDR3. In DNA, the CDR3 is TGCGCCAGCAGCCTGGAGACAGGCTACGAGCAGTACTTC. Residues: CASSLETGYEQYF. The whole variable domain, remainder taken from reference TRBV5-1 and TRBJ2-7, is KAGVTQTPRYLIKTRGQQVTLSCSPISGHRSVSWYQQTPGQGLQFLFEYFSETQRNKGNFPGRFSGRQFSNSRSEMNVSTLELGDSALYLCASSLETGYEQYFGPGTRLTVT.

The table lists this clonotype with many counts. V gene TRBV12-3 or TRBV12-4 combines with J gene TRBJ1-1; D not resolved. V shed 3 bases and J shed 7 bases, with 18 bases lying between them. The length of the CDR3 is 15 residues. In DNA, the CDR3 is TGTGCCAGCAGTTTTCCCAGCTTTGCGGAGAGTGAAGCTTTCTTT. Translated: CASSFPSFAESEAFF.

V gene TRBV10-3 combines with J gene TRBJ2-7; D not certain. This CDR3 has 15 residues. Trimming shortened V by 7 bases and J by 0 bases, and 16 bases separated the two germline ends. From germline, CDR1 is ENHRY and CDR2 SYGVKD. The CDR3 sequence is CAINSRRTTSYEQYF. In nucleotides, the CDR3 is TGTGCCATCAATTCGCGCAGGACGACCTCCTACGAGCAGTACTTC.